This T cell receptor (beta chain) is drawn from a study of blood T cell repertoires in COVID-19. On the study more broadly: The origin of the acute and convalescent COVID-19 samples was the United States, Italy and Spain. T cells, B-cell-depleted T cells, or PBMCs supplied cDNA or gDNA.

V was trimmed by 4 bases and J by 4 bases, leaving 16 bases between them. The length of the CDR3 is 15 residues. Per germline, CDR1 LGHDT and CDR2 YNNKEL (reference sequence). In the original workflow: Estimation of nucleated cell counts was performed using reference gene primer amplification. Method: immunoSEQ multiplex PCR; TCRdb's copy keeps in-frame clones and lacks some. V and J calls and clone size follow that table, whereas D and trimming were derived from the DNA. The data contain about 260,000 clones, 90% of them singletons. Sequenced material: peripheral blood. This sequence was found in a middle-aged woman with acute or convalescent COVID-19. The V and J genes are TRBV3-1 (or the pseudogene TRBV3-2) and TRBJ2-5; a possible D gene is TRBD2 (6 bases). Here the CDR3 reads CASSPRPLGGETQYF. The CDR3 DNA reads as TGTGCCAGCAGCCCACGCCCCTTGGGGGGAGAGACCCAGTACTTC.